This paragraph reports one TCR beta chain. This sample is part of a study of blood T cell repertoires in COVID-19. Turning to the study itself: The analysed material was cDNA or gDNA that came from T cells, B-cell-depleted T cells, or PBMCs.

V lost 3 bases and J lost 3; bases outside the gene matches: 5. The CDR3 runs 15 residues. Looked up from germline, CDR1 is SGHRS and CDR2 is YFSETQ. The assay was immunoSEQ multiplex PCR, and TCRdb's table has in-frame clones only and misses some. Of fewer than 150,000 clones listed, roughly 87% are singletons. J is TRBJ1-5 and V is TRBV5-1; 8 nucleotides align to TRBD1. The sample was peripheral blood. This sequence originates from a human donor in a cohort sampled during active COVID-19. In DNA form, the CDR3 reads TGCGCCAGCAGCTCTACAGGGGGTTTCAATCAGCCCCAGCATTTT. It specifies CASSSTGGFNQPQHF.